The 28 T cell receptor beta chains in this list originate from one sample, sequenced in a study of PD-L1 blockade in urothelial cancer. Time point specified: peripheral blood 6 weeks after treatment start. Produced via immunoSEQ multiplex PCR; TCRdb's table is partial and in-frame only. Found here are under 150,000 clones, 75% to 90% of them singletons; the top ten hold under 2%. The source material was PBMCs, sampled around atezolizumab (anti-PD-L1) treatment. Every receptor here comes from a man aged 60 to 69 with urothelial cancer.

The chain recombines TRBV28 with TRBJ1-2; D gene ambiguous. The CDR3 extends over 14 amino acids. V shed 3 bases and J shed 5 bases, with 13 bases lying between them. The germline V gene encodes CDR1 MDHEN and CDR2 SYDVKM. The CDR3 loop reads CASSFKEQFYGYTF. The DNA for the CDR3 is TGTGCCAGCAGTTTTAAGGAACAGTTTTATGGCTACACCTTC.

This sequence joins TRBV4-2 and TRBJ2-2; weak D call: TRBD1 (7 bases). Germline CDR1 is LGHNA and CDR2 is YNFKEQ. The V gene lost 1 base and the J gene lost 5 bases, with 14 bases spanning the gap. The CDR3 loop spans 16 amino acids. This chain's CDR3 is CASSQVRQGGTGELFF. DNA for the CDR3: TGTGCCAGCAGCCAAGTGCGACAGGGAGGAACCGGGGAGCTGTTTTTT.

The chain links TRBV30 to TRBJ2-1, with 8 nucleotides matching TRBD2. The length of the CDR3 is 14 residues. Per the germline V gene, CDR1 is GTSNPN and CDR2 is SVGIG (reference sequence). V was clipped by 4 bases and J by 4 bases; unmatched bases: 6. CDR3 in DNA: TGTGCCTGGACCCGCTTAGCGGGGTACAATGAGCAGTTCTTC. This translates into CAWTRLAGYNEQFF.

CDR3 coding DNA: TGCGCCAGCTTCGAAACGGGGTACAACTATGGCTACACCTTC. Its protein product is CASFETGYNYGYTF. V gene TRBV10-2 combines with J gene TRBJ1-2; D not resolved. Germline CDR1 reads WSHSY; CDR2 reads SAAADI. V gave up 8 bases and J gave up 2 bases, with 15 bases separating them. The CDR3 extends over 14 amino acids.

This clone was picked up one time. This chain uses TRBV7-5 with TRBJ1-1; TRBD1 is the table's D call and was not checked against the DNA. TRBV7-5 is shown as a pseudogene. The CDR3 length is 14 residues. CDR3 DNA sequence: TGTGCCAGAAGTTACTCCAGAGACAGGGTACGCGCTTTCTTT. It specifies CARSYSRDRVRAFF.

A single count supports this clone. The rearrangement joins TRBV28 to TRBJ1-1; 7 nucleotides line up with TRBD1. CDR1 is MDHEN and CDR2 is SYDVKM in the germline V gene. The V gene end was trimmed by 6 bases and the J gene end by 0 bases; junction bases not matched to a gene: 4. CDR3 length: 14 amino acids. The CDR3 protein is CASRRQGMNTEAFF. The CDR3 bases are TGTGCCAGCAGAAGACAGGGAATGAACACTGAAGCTTTCTTT.

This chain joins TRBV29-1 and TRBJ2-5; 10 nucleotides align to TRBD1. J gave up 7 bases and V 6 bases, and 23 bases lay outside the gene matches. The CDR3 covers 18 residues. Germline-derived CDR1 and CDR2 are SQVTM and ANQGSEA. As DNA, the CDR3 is TGCAGCGTGGACCTGACCCCACTAGGGACAGGGGCGGCGGGGACCCAGTACTTC. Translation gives CSVDLTPLGTGAAGTQYF.

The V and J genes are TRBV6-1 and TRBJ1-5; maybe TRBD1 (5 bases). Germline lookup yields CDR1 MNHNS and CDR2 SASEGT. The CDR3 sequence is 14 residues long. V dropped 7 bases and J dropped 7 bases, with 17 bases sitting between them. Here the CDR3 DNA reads TGTGCCAGCATGAAGGACATTAACGGGCAGCCCCAGCATTTT. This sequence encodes CASMKDINGQPQHF.

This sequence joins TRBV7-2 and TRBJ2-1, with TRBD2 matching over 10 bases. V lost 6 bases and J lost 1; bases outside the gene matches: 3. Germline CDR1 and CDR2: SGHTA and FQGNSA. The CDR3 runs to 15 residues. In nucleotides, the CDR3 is TGTGCCAGCAGGAGGGGACTAGCGTCCTACAATGAGCAGTTCTTC. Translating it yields CASRRGLASYNEQFF.

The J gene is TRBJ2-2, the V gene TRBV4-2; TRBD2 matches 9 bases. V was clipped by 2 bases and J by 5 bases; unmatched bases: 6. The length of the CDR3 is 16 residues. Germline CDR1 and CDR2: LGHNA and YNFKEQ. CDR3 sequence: CASSQSGLAGTGELFF. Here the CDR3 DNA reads TGTGCCAGCAGCCAATCTGGGCTAGCGGGGACCGGGGAGCTGTTTTTT.

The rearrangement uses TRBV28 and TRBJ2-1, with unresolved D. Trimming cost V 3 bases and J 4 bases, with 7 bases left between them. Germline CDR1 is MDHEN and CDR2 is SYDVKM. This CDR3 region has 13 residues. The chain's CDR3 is CASSFTDYNEQFF. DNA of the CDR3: TGTGCCAGCAGTTTTACAGATTACAATGAGCAGTTCTTC.

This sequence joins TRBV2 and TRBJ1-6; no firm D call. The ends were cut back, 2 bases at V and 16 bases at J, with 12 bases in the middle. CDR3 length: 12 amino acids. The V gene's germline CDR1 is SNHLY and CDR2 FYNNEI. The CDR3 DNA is TGTGCCAGCAGTGAATGGGTGTCTAGTCTCCACTTT. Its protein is CASSEWVSSLHF.

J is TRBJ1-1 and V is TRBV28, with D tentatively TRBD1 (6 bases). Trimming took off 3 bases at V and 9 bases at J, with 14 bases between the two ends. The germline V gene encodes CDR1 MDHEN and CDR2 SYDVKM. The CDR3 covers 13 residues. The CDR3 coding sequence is TGTGCCAGCAGTTTTAATTCGGACAGAAAAGCTTTCTTT. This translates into CASSFNSDRKAFF.

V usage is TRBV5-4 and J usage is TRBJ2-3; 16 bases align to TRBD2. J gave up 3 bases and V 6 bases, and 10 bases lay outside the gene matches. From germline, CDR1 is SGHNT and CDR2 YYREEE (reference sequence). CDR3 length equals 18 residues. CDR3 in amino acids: CASTVGTSGRAGTDTQYF. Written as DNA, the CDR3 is TGTGCCAGCACGGTTGGGACTAGCGGGAGGGCCGGGACAGATACGCAGTATTTT.

The CDR3 loop is CASRPGLQETQYF. The CDR3 DNA is TGTGCCAGCAGACCGGGACTCCAAGAGACCCAGTACTTC. This sequence joins TRBV28 and TRBJ2-5, with D tentatively TRBD2 (6 bases). Germline CDR1 is MDHEN and CDR2 is SYDVKM. The V gene lost 6 bases and the J gene lost 1 base, with 9 bases spanning the gap. The CDR3 totals 13 residues.

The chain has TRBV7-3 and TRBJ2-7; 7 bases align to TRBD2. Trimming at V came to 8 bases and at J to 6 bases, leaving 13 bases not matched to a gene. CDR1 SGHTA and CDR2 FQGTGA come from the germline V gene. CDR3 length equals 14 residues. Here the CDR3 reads CASAWGGGPSEQYF. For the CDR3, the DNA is TGTGCCAGCGCCTGGGGGGGAGGGCCCTCCGAGCAGTACTTC.

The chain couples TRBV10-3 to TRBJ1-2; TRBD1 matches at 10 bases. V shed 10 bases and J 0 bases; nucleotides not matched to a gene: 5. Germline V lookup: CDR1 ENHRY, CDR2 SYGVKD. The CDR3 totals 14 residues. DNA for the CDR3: TGTGCCACCCGGACAGGGGGATCTAACTATGGCTACACCTTC. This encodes CATRTGGSNYGYTF.

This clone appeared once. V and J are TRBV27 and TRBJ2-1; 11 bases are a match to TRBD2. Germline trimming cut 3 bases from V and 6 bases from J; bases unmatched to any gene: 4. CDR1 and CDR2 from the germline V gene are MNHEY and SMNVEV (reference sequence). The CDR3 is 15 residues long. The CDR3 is CASSLTSGNANEQFF. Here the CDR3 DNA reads TGTGCCAGCAGTTTGACTAGCGGGAACGCCAATGAGCAGTTCTTC.

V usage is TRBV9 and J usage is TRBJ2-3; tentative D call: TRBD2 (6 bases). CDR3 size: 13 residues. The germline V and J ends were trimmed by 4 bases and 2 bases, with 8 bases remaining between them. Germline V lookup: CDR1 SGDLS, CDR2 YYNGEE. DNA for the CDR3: TGTGCCAGCAGCATAGCGGTCACAGATACGCAGTATTTT. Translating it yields CASSIAVTDTQYF.

CDR3 amino acids: CASRRASGSYEQFF. The CDR3 nucleotides are TGTGCCAGCAGGCGGGCTAGCGGGAGCTATGAGCAGTTCTTC. The rearrangement joins TRBV28 to TRBJ2-1; TRBD2 agrees at 10 bases. CDR1 is MDHEN and CDR2 is SYDVKM in the germline V gene. This CDR3 has 14 residues. The V and J ends lost 6 bases and 8 bases, in that order; junction bases with no gene match: 7.

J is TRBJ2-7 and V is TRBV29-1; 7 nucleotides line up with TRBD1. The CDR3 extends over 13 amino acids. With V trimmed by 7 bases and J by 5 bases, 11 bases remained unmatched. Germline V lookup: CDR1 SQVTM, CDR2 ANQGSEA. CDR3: CSGSQTGIDEQYF. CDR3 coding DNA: TGCAGCGGATCTCAGACAGGGATCGACGAGCAGTACTTC.

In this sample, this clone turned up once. CDR3 loop: CASSPGGQGINSGNTIYF. The CDR3, as DNA: TGTGCCAGCAGTCCCGGTGGACAGGGGATTAACTCTGGAAACACCATATATTTT. The rearrangement uses TRBV27 and TRBJ1-3, with TRBD1 identical over 9 bases. Germline values: CDR1 MNHEY, CDR2 SMNVEV (reference sequence). V lost 5 bases to trimming and J lost 0 bases; unmatched junction nucleotides: 11. The CDR3 contains 18 residues.

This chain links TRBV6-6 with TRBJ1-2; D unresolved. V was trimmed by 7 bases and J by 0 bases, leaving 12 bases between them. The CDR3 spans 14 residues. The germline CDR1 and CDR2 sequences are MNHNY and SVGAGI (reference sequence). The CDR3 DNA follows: TGTGCCAGCACCACACATTCAGCTAACTATGGCTACACCTTC. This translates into CASTTHSANYGYTF.

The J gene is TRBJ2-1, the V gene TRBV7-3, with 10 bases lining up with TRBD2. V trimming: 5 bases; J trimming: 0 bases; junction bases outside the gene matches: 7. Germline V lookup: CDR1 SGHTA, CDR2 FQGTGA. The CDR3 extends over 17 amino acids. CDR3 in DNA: TGTGCCAGCAGCCGTACTAGCGGGACTATCTCCTACAATGAGCAGTTCTTC. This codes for CASSRTSGTISYNEQFF.

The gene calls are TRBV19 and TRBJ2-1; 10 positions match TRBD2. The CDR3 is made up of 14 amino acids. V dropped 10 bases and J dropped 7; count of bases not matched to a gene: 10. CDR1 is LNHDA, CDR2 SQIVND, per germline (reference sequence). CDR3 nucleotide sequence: TGTGCCACCACTATGGGACTAGCGAGAAATGAGCAGTTCTTC. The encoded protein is CATTMGLARNEQFF.

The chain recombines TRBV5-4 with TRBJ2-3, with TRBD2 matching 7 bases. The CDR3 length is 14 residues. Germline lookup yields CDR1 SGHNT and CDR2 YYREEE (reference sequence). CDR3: CAGQGGAVTDTQYF. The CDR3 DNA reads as TGTGCAGGCCAGGGAGGGGCGGTGACAGATACGCAGTATTTT.

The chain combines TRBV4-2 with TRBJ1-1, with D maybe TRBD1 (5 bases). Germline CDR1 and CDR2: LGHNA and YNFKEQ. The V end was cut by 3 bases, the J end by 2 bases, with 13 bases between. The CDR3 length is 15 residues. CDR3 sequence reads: CASSHGSQGNTEAFF. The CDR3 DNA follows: TGTGCCAGCAGCCACGGAAGTCAGGGTAACACTGAAGCTTTCTTT.

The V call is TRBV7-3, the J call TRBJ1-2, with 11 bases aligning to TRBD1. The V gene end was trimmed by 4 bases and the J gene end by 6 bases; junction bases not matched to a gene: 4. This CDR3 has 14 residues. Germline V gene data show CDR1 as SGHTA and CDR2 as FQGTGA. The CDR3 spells CASSSSGQGDGYTF. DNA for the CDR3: TGTGCCAGCAGCTCCTCGGGACAGGGGGATGGCTACACCTTC.